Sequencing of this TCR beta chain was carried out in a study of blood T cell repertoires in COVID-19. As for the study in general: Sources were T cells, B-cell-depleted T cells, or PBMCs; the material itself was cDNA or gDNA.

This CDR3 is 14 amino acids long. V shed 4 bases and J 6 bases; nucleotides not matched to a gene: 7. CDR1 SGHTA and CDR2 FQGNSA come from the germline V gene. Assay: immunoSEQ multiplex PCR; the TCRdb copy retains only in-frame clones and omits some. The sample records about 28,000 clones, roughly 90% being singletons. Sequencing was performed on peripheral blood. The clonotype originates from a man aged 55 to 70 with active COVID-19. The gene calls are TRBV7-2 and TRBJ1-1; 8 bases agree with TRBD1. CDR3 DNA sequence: TGTGCCAGCAGCTCACGGACAGGGCGGGCTGAAGCTTTCTTT. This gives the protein CASSSRTGRAEAFF.